Following are 7 T cell receptor beta chains from one sample sequenced in a study of cytomegalovirus exposure and HLA in healthy donors. The primer mix had 60 Vbeta and 13 Jbeta primers. Clones were sequenced by immunoSEQ multiplex PCR, and TCRdb holds only the in-frame ones, with some missing. Of approximately 89,000 clones listed, roughly 80% are singletons. Sequencing was carried out using PBMCs. Every receptor here comes from a human donor in good health.

This chain joins TRBV15 and TRBJ2-5; 7 bases are shared with TRBD2. The germline gives CDR1 LNHNV, CDR2 YYDKDF (reference sequence). V lost 0 bases and J lost 4; bases outside the gene matches: 5. CDR3 length equals 15 residues. The CDR3, as DNA: TGTGCCACCAGCAGAGATCGGGGGGTTGGAGAGACCCAGTACTTC. This translates into CATSRDRGVGETQYF.

The chain combines TRBV2 with TRBJ2-7; 7 bases line up with TRBD1. The germline V gene encodes CDR1 SNHLY and CDR2 FYNNEI. This CDR3 spans 12 amino acids. The trim removed 6 bases at V and 2 bases at J, leaving 1 base unmatched. CDR3 sequence (DNA): TGTGCCAGCAGGGGACAGACCTACGAGCAGTACTTC. Protein: CASRGQTYEQYF.

This clone occurred once. This chain joins TRBV7-2 and TRBJ2-5, with 11 bases lining up with TRBD2. This CDR3 spans 17 amino acids. Germline CDR1 SGHTA, CDR2 FQGNSA. Trimming took 2 bases from V and 4 from J; bases not matched to a gene: 9. DNA of the CDR3: TGTGCCAGCAGCTTATCGCTAGCGGGAGGTCCACGAGAGACCCAGTACTTC. This encodes CASSLSLAGGPRETQYF.

The chain carries TRBV27 and TRBJ1-1; weak D call: TRBD1 (5 bases). CDR1 MNHEY and CDR2 SMNVEV come from the germline V gene (reference sequence). The CDR3 is made up of 15 amino acids. V was pared by 6 bases and J by 0 bases, with 14 bases between. The CDR3 loop reads CASRAGWTMNTEAFF. CDR3 sequence (DNA): TGTGCCAGCAGGGCAGGGTGGACGATGAACACTGAAGCTTTCTTT.

The chain combines TRBV11-3 with TRBJ2-6, with 14 bases identical to TRBD2. The trim removed 5 bases at V and 3 bases at J, leaving 3 bases unmatched. The CDR3 covers 17 residues. From germline, CDR1 is SGHNT and CDR2 YENEEA. CDR3 DNA sequence: TGTGCCAGCAGCAAGGGACTAGCGGGAGTTGGGGCCAACGTCCTGACTTTC. Encoded protein: CASSKGLAGVGANVLTF.

The chain joins TRBV6-1 to TRBJ2-4; 7 bases match TRBD2. This CDR3 is 14 amino acids long. The germline V gene has CDR1 MNHNS and CDR2 SASEGT. The V gene end was trimmed by 10 bases and the J gene end by 0 bases; junction bases not matched to a gene: 6. The CDR3 coding sequence is TGTGCCATCCTAGCGGAAGTAGCCAAAAACATTCAGTACTTC. It translates to CAILAEVAKNIQYF.

V is TRBV5-4 and J is TRBJ2-3, with TRBD2 matching over 13 bases. This CDR3 comprises 16 residues. The V segment lost 7 bases and the J segment 4 bases; nucleotides outside the gene matches: 9. Germline CDR1 is SGHNT and CDR2 is YYREEE (reference sequence). The CDR3 sequence: CASSGTSGITSDTQYF. CDR3 coding DNA: TGTGCCAGCTCCGGGACTAGCGGGATTACTTCAGATACGCAGTATTTT.